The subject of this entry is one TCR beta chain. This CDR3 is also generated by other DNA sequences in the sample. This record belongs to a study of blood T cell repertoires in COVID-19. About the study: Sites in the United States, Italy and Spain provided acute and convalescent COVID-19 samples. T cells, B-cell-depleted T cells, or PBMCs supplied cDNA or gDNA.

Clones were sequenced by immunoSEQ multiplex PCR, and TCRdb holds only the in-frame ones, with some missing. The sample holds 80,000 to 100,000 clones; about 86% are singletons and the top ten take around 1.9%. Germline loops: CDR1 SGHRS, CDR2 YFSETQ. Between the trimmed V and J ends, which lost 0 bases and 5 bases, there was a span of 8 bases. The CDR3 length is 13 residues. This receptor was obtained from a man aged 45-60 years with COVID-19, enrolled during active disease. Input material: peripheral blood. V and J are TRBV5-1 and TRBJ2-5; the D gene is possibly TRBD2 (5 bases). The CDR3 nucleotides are TGCGCCAGCAGCTTGGGGCCGGGGGAGACCCAGTACTTC. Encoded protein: CASSLGPGETQYF.